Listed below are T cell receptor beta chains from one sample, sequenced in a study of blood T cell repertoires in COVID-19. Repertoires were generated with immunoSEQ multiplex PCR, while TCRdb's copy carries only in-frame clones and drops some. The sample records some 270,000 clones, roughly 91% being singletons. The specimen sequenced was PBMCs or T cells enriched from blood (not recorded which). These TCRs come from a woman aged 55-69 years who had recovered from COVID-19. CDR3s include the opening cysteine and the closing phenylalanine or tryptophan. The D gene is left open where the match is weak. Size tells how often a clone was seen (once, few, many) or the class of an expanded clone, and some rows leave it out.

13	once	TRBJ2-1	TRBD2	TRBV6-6	TGTGCCAGCGGGGCGGGGGGGCCAGATGAGCAGTTCTTC	CASGAGGPDEQFF
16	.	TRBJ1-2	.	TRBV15	TGTGCCACCAGCAGAGATGTAACAGGGTCGGCCTATGGCTACACCTTC	CATSRDVTGSAYGYTF
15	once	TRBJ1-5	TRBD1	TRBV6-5	TGTGCCAGCAGTCCTAACAGGGGTACTCATCAGCCCCAGCATTTT	CASSPNRGTHQPQHF
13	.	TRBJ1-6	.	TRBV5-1	TGCGCCAGCAGCTTGGGCCGGAATTCACCCCTCCACTTT	CASSLGRNSPLHF
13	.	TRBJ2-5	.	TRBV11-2	TGTGCCAGCAGCCCCGGACAGCTGCGGACCCAGTACTTC	CASSPGQLRTQYF
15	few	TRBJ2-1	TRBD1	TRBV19	TGTGCCAGTAGTATAGTGGAGACAGGGAACAATGAGCAGTTCTTC	CASSIVETGNNEQFF
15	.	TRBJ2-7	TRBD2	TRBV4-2	TGTGCCAGCAGCCGGACTAGCGGGAGGGACTACGAGCAGTACTTC	CASSRTSGRDYEQYF
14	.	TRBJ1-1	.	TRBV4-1	TGCGCCAGCAGCCGCGGTCCGGGGGACCCTGAAGCTTTCTTT	CASSRGPGDPEAFF
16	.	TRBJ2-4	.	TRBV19	TGTGCCAGTAGTATGAGCGCAGGGGTAACCAAAAACATTCAGTACTTC	CASSMSAGVTKNIQYF
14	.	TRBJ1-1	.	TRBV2	TGTGCCACCAGTTGGACAGTCACTAACACTGAAGCTTTCTTT	CATSWTVTNTEAFF
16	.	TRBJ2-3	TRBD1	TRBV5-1	TGCGCCAGCAGCCTTACACGGACAGGAGAGGCAGATACGCAGTATTTT	CASSLTRTGEADTQYF
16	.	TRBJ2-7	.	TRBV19	TGTGCCAGTAGTGATGACCTCGGACAGAACTCCTACGAGCAGTACTTC	CASSDDLGQNSYEQYF
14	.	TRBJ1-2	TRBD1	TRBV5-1	TGCGCCAGCAGCTTCTCGGACAGGAACTATGGCTACACCTTC	CASSFSDRNYGYTF
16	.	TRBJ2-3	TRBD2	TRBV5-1	TGCGCCAGCAGCGGGTTAGCGGGAGCCCTCGCAGATACGCAGTATTTT	CASSGLAGALADTQYF
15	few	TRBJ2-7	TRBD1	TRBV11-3	TGTGCCAGCAGCAGCTGGACAGGGGAGAGCTACGAGCAGTACTTC	CASSSWTGESYEQYF
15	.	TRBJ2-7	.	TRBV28	TGTGCCAGCAGTTTAGGGCAGGGAGGACCCTACGAGCAGTACTTC	CASSLGQGGPYEQYF
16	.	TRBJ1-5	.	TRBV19	TGTGCCAGTAGTATTATGGGGAGGATGAGCAATCAGCCCCAGCATTTT	CASSIMGRMSNQPQHF
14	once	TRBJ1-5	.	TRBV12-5	TGTGCTAGTGGTTTGGGGGGTTCGGGACAGCCCCAGCATTTT	CASGLGGSGQPQHF
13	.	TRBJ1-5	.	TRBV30	TGTGCCTGGAGTGTGGAAGGCGGACAGCCCCAGCATTTT	CAWSVEGGQPQHF
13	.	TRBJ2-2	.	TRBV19	TGTGCCAGTAGGCTAGGACTACCCGGGGAGCTGTTTTTT	CASRLGLPGELFF
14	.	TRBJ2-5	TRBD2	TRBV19	TGTGCCAGTGGACTAGCGGGAGTACAAGAGACCCAGTACTTC	CASGLAGVQETQYF
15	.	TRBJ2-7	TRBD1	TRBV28	TGTGCCAGCAGTCCAATCGGGACAGGGGGAAACGAGCAGTACTTC	CASSPIGTGGNEQYF
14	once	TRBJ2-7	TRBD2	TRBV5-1	TGCGCCAGCAGCCCCCCGGGGGGGATCGACGAGCAGTACTTC	CASSPPGGIDEQYF
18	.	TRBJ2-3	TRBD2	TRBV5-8	TGTGCCAGCAGCTTGAGATGGGTAGCGGGAGGGAGCACAGATACGCAGTATTTT	CASSLRWVAGGSTDTQYF
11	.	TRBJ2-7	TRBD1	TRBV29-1	TGCAGTGGACAGGGGGCGGGGGAGCAGTACTTC	CSGQGAGEQYF
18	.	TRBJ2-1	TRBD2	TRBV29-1	TGCAGCGTTTGGGGGACTAGCGGGCCAACCAGCTCCTACAATGAGCAGTTCTTC	CSVWGTSGPTSSYNEQFF
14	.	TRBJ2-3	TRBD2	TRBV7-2	TGTGCCAGCAGCTTAGTAGCGGGAAAGGATACGCAGTATTTT	CASSLVAGKDTQYF
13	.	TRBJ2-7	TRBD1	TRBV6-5	TGTGCCAGCATCCAGGGGGTATCCTACGAGCAGTACTTC	CASIQGVSYEQYF
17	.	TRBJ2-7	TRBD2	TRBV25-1	TGTGCCAGCACCCTGTGGGTGGCGGGGGGTCTCGTCTACGAGCAGTACTTC	CASTLWVAGGLVYEQYF
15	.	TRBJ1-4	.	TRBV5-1	TGCGCCAGCAGAGGTGGGGGCGGAGTTAATGAAAAACTGTTTTTT	CASRGGGGVNEKLFF
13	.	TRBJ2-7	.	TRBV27	TGTGCCAGCATAAAAGGGGCGGTCTACGAGCAGTACTTC	CASIKGAVYEQYF
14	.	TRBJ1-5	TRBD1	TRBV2	TGTGCCAGCACACCGACAGGGACGGCTCAGCCCCAGCATTTT	CASTPTGTAQPQHF
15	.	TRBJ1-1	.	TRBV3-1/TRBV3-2	TGTGCCAGCAGCCAAATAACCGGGGGGAGCACTGAAGCTTTCTTT	CASSQITGGSTEAFF
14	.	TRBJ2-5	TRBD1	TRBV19	TGTGCCAGTAGAGGACAGGGTTCCCAAGAGACCCAGTACTTC	CASRGQGSQETQYF
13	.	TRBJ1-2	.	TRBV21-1	TGTGCCAGCAGCAGACAGGGACAAGTTCGCTACACCTTC	CASSRQGQVRYTF
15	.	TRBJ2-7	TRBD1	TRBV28	TGTGCCAGCAGTTCCGGGACAGGGGTTCGGTACGAGCAGTACTTC	CASSSGTGVRYEQYF
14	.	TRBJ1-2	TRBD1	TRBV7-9	TGTGCCAGCAGCTCTCAACAGGGGGCGGAAGGCTACACCTTC	CASSSQQGAEGYTF
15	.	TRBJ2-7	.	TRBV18	TGTGCCAGCTCACCAGGGGGCTGGGGGACCTACGAGCAGTACTTC	CASSPGGWGTYEQYF
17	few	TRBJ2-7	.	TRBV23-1	TGCGCCAGCAGTCAATCGTTTGCGCAGGGAGGTTTTTGCGAGCAGTACTTC	CASSQSFAQGGFCEQYF
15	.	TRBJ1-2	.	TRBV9	TGTGCCAGCAGCGTTGAAGGGGTTCTAGGTCAGGGCTACACCTTC	CASSVEGVLGQGYTF
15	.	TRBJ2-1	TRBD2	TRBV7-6	TGTGCCAGCAGCTTTCGACTAGCGGGAGACGATGAGCAGTTCTTC	CASSFRLAGDDEQFF
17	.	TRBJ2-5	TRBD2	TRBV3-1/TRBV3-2	TGTGCCAGCAGGGGACGAGCGGGAGGGCCTTGGGCAGAGACCCAGTACTTC	CASRGRAGGPWAETQYF
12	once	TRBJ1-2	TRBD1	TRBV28	TGTGCCAGCAATCGACAGGGCAACGGCTACACCTTC	CASNRQGNGYTF
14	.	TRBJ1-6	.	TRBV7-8	TGTGCCAGCAGCCTAAGACAGGAGAATTCACCCCTCCACTTT	CASSLRQENSPLHF
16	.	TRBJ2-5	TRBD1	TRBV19	TGTGCCAGTAGTATGGCCAGACAGGGGGCGAGGGAGACCCAGTACTTC	CASSMARQGARETQYF
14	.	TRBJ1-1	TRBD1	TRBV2	TGTGCCAGCAGAGGTGGGACAGCTGCCAGCCTAGCTTTCTTT	CASRGGTAASLAFF
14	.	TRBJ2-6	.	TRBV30	TGTGCCTGGAGCCGCGGCTCTGGGGCCAACGTCCTGACTTTC	CAWSRGSGANVLTF
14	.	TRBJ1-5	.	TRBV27	TGTGCCAGCAGTTTATCTTCGGGGGATCAGCCCCAGCATTTT	CASSLSSGDQPQHF
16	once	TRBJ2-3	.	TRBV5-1	TGCGCCAGCAGCTTTTCGGGTCAGGGGCTCACAGATACGCAGTATTTT	CASSFSGQGLTDTQYF
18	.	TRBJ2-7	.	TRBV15	TGTGCCACCAGCAGAGTCGCTTCCTCTAGGGGCCGAACCTACGAGCAGTACTTC	CATSRVASSRGRTYEQYF
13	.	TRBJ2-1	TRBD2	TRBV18	TGTGCCAGCTCACCGGGACTAGCTAATGAGCAGTTCTTC	CASSPGLANEQFF
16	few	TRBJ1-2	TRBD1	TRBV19	TGTGCCAGTAGTACCATAAGAGGGACAGGAGCCTATGGCTACACCTTC	CASSTIRGTGAYGYTF
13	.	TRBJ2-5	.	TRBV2	TGTGCCACCACACTAGATTTGGGAGAGACCCAGTACTTC	CATTLDLGETQYF
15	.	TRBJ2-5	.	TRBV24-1	TGTGCCACCAGTGATCCACGAGACAGACGAGAGACCCAGTACTTC	CATSDPRDRRETQYF